The clone carrying this T cell receptor beta chain was seen a handful of times. What it binds is unknown. The CDR3 has 15 amino acids. Germline trimming cut 7 bases from V and 6 bases from J; bases unmatched to any gene: 10. Germline V gene lookup returns CDR1 LNHDA and CDR2 SQIVND (reference sequence). Using its own MiXCR run on the 5' RACE reads, TCRdb lists one record per CDR3 protein. The sample records 550,000 to 600,000 distinct CDR3 sequences, roughly 22% being singletons. The sample originates from a study of T-cell memory formation after mild COVID-19. Whole-study findings and limits: Within pre-infection memory, some responding clones were found, suggesting cross-reactive memory joined. Those CD4+ clones that contracted were mainly in CM and EM (CD8+ ones in EMRA).

Source material: PBMCs or a T cell subset sorted from them (not recorded which). The receptor was derived from an adult woman who had mild COVID-19 (a few samples of this study predate the infection). Cell type and time point are not known. The chain links TRBV19 to TRBJ1-5, with 9 bases lining up with TRBD1. The CDR3 spells CASTGGQGRFQPQHF. The CDR3 DNA reads TGTGCCAGTACCGGGGGACAGGGAAGGTTTCAGCCCCAGCATTTT.